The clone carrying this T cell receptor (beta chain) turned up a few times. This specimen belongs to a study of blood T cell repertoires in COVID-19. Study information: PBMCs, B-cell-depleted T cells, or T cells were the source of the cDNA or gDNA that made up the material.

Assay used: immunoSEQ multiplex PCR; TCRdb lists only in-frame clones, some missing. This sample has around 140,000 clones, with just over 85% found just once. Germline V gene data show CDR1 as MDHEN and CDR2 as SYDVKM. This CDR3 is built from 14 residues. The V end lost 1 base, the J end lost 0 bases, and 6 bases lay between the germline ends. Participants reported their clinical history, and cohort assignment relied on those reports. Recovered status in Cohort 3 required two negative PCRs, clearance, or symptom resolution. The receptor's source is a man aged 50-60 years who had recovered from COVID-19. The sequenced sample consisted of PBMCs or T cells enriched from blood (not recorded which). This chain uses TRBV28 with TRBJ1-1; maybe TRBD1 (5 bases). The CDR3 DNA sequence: TGTGCCAGCAGTTTATCCAGGGTGAACACTGAAGCTTTCTTT. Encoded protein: CASSLSRVNTEAFF.